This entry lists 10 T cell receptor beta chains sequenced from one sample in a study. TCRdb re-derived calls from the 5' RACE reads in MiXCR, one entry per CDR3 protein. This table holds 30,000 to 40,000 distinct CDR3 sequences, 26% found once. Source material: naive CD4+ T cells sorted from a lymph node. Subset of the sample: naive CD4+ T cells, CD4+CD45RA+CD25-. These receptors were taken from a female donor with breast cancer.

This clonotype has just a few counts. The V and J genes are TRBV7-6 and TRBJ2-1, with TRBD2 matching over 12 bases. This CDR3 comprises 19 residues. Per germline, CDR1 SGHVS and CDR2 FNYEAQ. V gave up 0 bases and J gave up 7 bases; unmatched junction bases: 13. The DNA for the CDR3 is TGTGCCAGCAGCTTAGCGCGGCTAGCGGGAGGGCCATCGTTGAATGAGCAGTTCTTC. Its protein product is CASSLARLAGGPSLNEQFF. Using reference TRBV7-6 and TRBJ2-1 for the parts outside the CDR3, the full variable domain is GAGVSQSPRYKVTKRGQDVALRCDPISGHVSLYWYRQALGQGPEFLTYFNYEAQQDKSGLPNDRFSAERPEGSISTLTIQRTEQRDSAMYRCASSLARLAGGPSLNEQFFGPGTRLTVL.

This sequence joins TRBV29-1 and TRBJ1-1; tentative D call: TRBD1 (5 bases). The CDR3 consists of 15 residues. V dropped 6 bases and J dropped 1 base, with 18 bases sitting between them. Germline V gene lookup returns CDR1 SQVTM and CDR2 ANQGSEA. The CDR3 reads CSVHDRGSGNTEAFF. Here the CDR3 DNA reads TGCAGCGTCCACGACAGAGGGTCCGGGAACACTGAAGCTTTCTTT.

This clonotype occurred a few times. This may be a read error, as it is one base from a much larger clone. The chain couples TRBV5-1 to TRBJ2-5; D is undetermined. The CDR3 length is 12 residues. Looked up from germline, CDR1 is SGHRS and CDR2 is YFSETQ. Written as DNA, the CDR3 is TGCGACAGCAGTGCAGTCGGGGAGACCCAGTACTTC. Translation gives CDSSAVGETQYF.

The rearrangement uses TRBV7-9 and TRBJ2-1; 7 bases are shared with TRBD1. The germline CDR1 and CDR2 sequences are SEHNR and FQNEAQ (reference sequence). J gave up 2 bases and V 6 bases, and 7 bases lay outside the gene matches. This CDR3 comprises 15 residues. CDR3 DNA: TGTGCCAGCAGTCCGGCGACAGGGCCCTACAATGAGCAGTTCTTC. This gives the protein CASSPATGPYNEQFF.

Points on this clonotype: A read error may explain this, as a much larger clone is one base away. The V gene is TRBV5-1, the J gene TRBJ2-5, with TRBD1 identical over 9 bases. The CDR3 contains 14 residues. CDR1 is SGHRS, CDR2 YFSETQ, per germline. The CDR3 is CASSSTGGVETQSF. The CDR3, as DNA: TGCGCCAGCAGCTCAACAGGGGGCGTCGAGACCCAGTCCTTC.

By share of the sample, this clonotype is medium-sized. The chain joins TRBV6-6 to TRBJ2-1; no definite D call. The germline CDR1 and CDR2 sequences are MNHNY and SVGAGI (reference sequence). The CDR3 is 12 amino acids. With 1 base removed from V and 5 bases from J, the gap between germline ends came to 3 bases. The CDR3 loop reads CASSYLDNEQFF. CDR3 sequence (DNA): TGTGCCAGCAGTTACTTGGACAATGAGCAGTTCTTC.

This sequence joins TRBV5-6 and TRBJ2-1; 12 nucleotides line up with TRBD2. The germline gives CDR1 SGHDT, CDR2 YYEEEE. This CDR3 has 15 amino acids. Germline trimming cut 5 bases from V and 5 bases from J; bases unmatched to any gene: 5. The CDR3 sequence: CASRTLAGGHNEQFF. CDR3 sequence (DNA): TGTGCCAGCAGGACGCTAGCGGGGGGGCACAATGAGCAGTTCTTC.

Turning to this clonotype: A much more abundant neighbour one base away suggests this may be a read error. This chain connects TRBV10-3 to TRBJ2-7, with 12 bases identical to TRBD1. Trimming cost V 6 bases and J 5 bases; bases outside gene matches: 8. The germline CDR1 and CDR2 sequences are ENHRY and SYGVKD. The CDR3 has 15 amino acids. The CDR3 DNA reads TGTGCCATCAGGGAGCGGGACAGGGGGCTCAACGAGCAGTACTTC. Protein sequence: CAIRERDRGLNEQYF.

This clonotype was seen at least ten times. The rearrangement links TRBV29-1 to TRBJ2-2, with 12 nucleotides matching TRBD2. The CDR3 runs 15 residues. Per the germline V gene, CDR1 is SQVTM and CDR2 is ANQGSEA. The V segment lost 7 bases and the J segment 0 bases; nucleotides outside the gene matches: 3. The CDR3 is CSAGTSGPNTGELFF. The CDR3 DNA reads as TGCAGCGCCGGGACTAGCGGGCCGAACACCGGGGAGCTGTTTTTT.

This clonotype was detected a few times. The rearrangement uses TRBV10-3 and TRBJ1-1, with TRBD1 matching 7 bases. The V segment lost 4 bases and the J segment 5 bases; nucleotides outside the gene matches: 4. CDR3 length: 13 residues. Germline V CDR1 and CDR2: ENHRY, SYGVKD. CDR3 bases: TGTGCCATCAGTGCCAGGGGGTATACTGAAGCTTTCTTT. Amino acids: CAISARGYTEAFF.